The TCR beta chain under discussion was sequenced for a study of blood T cell repertoires in COVID-19. The method was immunoSEQ multiplex PCR; TCRdb's version includes in-frame clones alone and lacks a portion of them. The profile shows over 20,000 clones, under 90% of them singletons. Trimming removed 6 bases from V and 8 bases from J, with 17 bases in between. The CDR3 runs to 15 residues. Germline CDR1 is MNHEY and CDR2 is SVGAGI. Sample: peripheral blood. V usage is TRBV6-5 and J usage is TRBJ1-6, with D unresolved. The receptor's source is a man in his sixties or seventies with acute or convalescent COVID-19. The CDR3 DNA follows: TGTGCCAGCAGCCGAAAAGCCGTCGGGGATTCACCCCTCCACTTT. Amino acids: CASSRKAVGDSPLHF.